What follows are 8 T cell receptor beta chains derived from one specimen sequenced in a study of cytomegalovirus exposure and HLA in healthy donors. The PCR contained 60 Vbeta and 13 Jbeta primers. Assay: immunoSEQ multiplex PCR; the TCRdb copy retains only in-frame clones and omits some. Of around 100,000 clones listed, approximately 85% are singletons. Sequencing was carried out using PBMCs. The source of these receptors is a woman between 18 and 30 years old in good health and CMV-seropositive.

The rearrangement uses TRBV27 and TRBJ2-7, with a possible D match to TRBD1 (5 bases). The V and J ends lost 10 bases and 0 bases respectively, with 19 bases between them. This CDR3 contains 15 residues. CDR1 and CDR2 from the germline V gene are MNHEY and SMNVEV (reference sequence). The CDR3 reads CATTSPATVSYEQYF. The CDR3 nucleotides read TGTGCCACCACATCACCTGCGACAGTCTCCTACGAGCAGTACTTC.

This chain uses TRBV6-5 with TRBJ2-2, with no clear D. CDR1 and CDR2 (germline): MNHEY, SVGAGI. This CDR3 region has 16 residues. Trimming removed 3 bases at V and 6 bases at J, with 17 bases between. The CDR3, as DNA: TGTGCCAGCAGTTATAGTTACTCCCCGTTCGCCGGGGAGCTGTTTTTT. This translates into CASSYSYSPFAGELFF.

The CDR3 region has the DNA TGTGCCAGCAGCTTGGCGTTCCGGGTGTGGAGGCCCATCTATGGCTACACCTTC. Protein product: CASSLAFRVWRPIYGYTF. V gene TRBV5-6 combines with J gene TRBJ1-2; D ambiguous. This CDR3 contains 18 residues. Per germline, CDR1 SGHDT and CDR2 YYEEEE. The V and J ends lost 0 bases and 4 bases respectively, with 22 bases between them.

V usage is TRBV5-1 and J usage is TRBJ2-3; 8 bases map to TRBD2. V lost 0 bases, J lost 14 bases, and 8 bases stayed unmatched. Germline V gene data show CDR1 as SGHRS and CDR2 as YFSETQ. The CDR3 is made up of 13 amino acids. The CDR3 DNA follows: TGCGCCAGCAGCTTGGAAGTCGGGGGGGCGCGGTATTTT. Amino acids: CASSLEVGGARYF.

This chain connects TRBV4-1 to TRBJ1-2; 9 positions agree with TRBD1. The CDR3 length is 16 residues. J lost 8 bases, V lost 4 bases, and 14 bases had no gene match. The V gene's germline CDR1 is MGHRA and CDR2 YSYEKL. CDR3 nucleotide sequence: TGCGCCAGCAGCCCCGAAGTCCAGGACAGGGGAATCGGCTACACCTTC. Its protein product is CASSPEVQDRGIGYTF.

The rearrangement uses TRBV1 and TRBJ2-3; the table's D call, TRBD2, was not checked against the DNA. TRBV1 is classified as a pseudogene. The CDR3 totals 17 residues. CDR3 sequence (DNA): TGCACCAGCAGCCCCCTTCGCGCGGGGAGGGGAACAGATACGCAGTATTTT. The encoded protein is CTSSPLRAGRGTDTQYF.

This clone was detected only once. The chain is built from TRBV5-4 and TRBJ2-2; TRBD1 matches 7 bases. The CDR3 loop spans 15 amino acids. J lost 1 base, V lost 4 bases, and 4 bases had no gene match. Germline V gene lookup returns CDR1 SGHNT and CDR2 YYREEE (reference sequence). CDR3 loop: CASSPRTGNTGELFF. The DNA of the CDR3 is TGTGCCAGCAGCCCAAGGACAGGGAACACCGGGGAGCTGTTTTTT.

V usage is TRBV6-1 and J usage is TRBJ2-7; the D is unclear. V was trimmed by 6 bases and J by 2 bases, leaving 8 bases between them. Germline V gene data show CDR1 as MNHNS and CDR2 as SASEGT. The CDR3 is 12 residues long. The CDR3 coding sequence is TGTGCCAGCAGGCACATTACCTACGAGCAGTACTTC. It specifies CASRHITYEQYF.